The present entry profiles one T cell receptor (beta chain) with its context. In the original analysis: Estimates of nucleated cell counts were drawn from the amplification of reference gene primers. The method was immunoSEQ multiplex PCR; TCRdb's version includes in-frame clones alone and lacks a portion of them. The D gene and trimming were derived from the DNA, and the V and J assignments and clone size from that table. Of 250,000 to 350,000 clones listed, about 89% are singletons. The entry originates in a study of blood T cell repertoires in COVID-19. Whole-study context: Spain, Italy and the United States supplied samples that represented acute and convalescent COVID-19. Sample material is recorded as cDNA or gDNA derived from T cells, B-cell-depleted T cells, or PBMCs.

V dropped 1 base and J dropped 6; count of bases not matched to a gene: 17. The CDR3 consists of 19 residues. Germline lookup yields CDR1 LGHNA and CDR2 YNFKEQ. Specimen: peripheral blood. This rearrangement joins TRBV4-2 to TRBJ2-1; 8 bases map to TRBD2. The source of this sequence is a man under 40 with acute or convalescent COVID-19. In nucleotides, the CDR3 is TGTGCCAGCAGCCAAGGGGGAAACGGGGGGGCCTTTGGTAGCAATGAGCAGTTCTTC. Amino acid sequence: CASSQGGNGGAFGSNEQFF.